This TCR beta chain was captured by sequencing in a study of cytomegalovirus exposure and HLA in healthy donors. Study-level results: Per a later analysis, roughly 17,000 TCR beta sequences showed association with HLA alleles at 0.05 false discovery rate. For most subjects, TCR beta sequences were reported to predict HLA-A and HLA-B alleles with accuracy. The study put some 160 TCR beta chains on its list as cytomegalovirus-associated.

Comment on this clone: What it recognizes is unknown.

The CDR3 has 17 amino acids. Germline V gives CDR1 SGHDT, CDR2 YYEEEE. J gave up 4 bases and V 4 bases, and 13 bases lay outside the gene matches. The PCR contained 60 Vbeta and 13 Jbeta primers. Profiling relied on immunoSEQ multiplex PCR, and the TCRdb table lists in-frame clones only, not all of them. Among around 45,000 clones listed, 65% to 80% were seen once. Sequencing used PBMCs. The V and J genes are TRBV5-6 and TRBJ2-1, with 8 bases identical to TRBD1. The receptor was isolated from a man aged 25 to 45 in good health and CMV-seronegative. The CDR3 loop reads CASSAVGLGTGYNEQFF. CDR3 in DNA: TGTGCCAGCAGCGCGGTCGGGTTAGGGACAGGTTACAATGAGCAGTTCTTC.